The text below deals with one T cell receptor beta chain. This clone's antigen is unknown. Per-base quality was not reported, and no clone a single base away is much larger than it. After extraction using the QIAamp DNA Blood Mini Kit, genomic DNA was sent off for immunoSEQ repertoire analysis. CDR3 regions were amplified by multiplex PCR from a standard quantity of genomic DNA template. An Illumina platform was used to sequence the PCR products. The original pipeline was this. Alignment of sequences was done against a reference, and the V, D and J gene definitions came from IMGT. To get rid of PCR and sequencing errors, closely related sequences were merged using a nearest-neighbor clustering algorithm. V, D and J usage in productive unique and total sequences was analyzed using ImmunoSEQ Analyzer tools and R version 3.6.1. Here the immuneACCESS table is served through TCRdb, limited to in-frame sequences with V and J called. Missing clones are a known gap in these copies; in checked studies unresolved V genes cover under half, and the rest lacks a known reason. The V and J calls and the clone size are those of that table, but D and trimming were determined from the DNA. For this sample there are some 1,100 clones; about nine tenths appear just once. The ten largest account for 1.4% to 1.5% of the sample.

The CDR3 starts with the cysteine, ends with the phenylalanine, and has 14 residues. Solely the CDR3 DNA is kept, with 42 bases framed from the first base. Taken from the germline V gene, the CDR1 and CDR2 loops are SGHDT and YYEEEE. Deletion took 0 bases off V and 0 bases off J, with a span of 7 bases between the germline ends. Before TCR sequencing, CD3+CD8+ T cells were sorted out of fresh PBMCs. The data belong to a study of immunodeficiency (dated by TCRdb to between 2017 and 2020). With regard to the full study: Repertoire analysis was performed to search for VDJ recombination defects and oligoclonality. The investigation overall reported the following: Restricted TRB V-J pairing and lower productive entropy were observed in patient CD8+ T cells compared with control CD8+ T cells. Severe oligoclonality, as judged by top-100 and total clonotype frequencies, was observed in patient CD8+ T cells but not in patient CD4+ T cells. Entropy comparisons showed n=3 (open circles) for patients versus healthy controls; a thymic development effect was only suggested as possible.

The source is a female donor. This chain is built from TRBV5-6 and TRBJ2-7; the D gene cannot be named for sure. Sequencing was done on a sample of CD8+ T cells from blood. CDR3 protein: CASSLASVSYEQYF. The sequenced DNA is TGTGCCAGCAGCTTGGCGAGCGTCTCCTACGAGCAGTACTTC.